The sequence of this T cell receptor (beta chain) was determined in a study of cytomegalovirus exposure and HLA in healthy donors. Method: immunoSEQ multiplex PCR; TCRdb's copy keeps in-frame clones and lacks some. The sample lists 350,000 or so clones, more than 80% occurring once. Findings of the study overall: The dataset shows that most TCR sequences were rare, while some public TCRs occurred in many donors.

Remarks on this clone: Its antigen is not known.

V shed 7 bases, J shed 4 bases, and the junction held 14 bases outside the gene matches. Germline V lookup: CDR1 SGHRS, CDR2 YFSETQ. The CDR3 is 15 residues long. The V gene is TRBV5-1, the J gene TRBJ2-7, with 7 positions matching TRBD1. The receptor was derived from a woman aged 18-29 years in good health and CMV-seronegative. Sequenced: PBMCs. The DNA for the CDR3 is TGCGCCAGCTCCCGGTCCCCGGACAGGCAGTACGAGCAGTACTTC. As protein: CASSRSPDRQYEQYF.